Listed below are T cell receptor beta chains from one sample, sequenced in a study of identical twins. MiXCR was run by TCRdb on the 5' RACE reads, yielding one entry per CDR3 protein. This table has about 330,000 distinct CDR3 sequences, 12% appearing once. A further study also used this sample, focusing on yellow fever vaccine responses in identical twins.

The specimen was CD8+ T cells sorted from blood. The receptor source for this set is a woman aged 18-29 years in good health. Each CDR3 is given with its conserved first and last residue. Fields, in order: D gene, J gene, V gene, CDR3 protein. The D gene is left open where the match is weak.

.	TRBJ2-3	TRBV2	CASSDFAGRTDTQYF
TRBD2	TRBJ2-7	TRBV5-1	CASSFTSGSYEQYF
.	TRBJ1-2	TRBV5-1	CASSLLTQGVDNYGYTF
.	TRBJ2-3	TRBV24-1	CATSRSLTDTQYF
.	TRBJ1-1	TRBV5-5	CASSLGEGTEAFF
TRBD2	TRBJ2-1	TRBV11-1	CASSSTGLAGRSSYNEQFF
.	TRBJ1-6	TRBV7-8	CASSLARISYNSPLHF
TRBD2	TRBJ2-5	TRBV2	CASSTEPVGGNQETRYF
.	TRBJ2-7	TRBV20-1	CSASGASSYEQYF
.	TRBJ2-2	TRBV29-1	CSGYGGGRTGELFF
.	TRBJ2-2	TRBV5-1	CASSPHSTSPTYNTGELFF
.	TRBJ2-7	TRBV5-1	CASKNSYEQYF
TRBD1	TRBJ1-2	TRBV28	CASSLYDRENYGYTF
.	TRBJ2-7	TRBV28	CASSLPRLVLPYEQYF
TRBD2	TRBJ2-1	TRBV4-2	CASSPRLADEQFF
.	TRBJ2-1	TRBV10-3	CAISEGTSNEQFF
.	TRBJ1-1	TRBV15	CATSRDPMNTEAFF
.	TRBJ2-3	TRBV6-5	CASSYSIVPAPDTQYF
.	TRBJ2-2	TRBV6-4	CASRERVESGELFF
.	TRBJ2-2	TRBV29-1	CSVVGSFTGELFF
TRBD2	TRBJ2-1	TRBV19	CASSIDRLTSGDNNEQFF
.	TRBJ2-5	TRBV15	CATSRRRQVQVETQYF
TRBD2	TRBJ2-1	TRBV29-1	CSVVVASGRALGYNEQFF
.	TRBJ2-7	TRBV3-2	CATSSQNFPGTRKYEQYF
.	TRBJ1-1	TRBV12-3/TRBV12-4	CASSLPSGEEAFF
TRBD1	TRBJ1-1	TRBV28	CASQTGATEAFF
TRBD2	TRBJ2-2	TRBV29-1	CSVDGGATGELFF
TRBD2	TRBJ2-3	TRBV2	CASSDGGADTQYF
.	TRBJ1-5	TRBV6-1	CASSEMKQVHNQPQHF
.	TRBJ2-6	TRBV4-1	CASTFSGSGANVLTF
.	TRBJ2-3	TRBV2	CASGRRGGDTQYF
TRBD2	TRBJ2-1	TRBV14	CASSHTGGSAYNEQFF
.	TRBJ2-3	TRBV18	CASSPPRQDLLDSGADTQYF
TRBD2	TRBJ2-7	TRBV20-1	CSARDGRGFEQYF
.	TRBJ2-1	TRBV20-1	CSASGLSSSYNEQFF
.	TRBJ2-7	TRBV20-1	CSAGGRESYEQYF
.	TRBJ2-3	TRBV20-1	CSARFAFGTQYF